Given below is one TCR beta chain in context. Its antigen is not known. These data are taken from a study of shared clonotypes between healthy human individuals. Broader study findings: The sharing of 4.5% to 5% of naive CD4 clonotypes was seen across a few donors. The sampled material consisted only of blood, and tissue repertoires are likely to differ.

Sequenced by immunoSEQ multiplex PCR; TCRdb stores in-frame clones only, minus some. The repertoire consists of about 2 million clones, with about 95% occurring once and the leading ten covering 1% to 1.5%. CD45RO-negative cells were positively selected for CCR7, leaving out terminally differentiated effector memory CD45RA+ cells. Germline CDR1 SGDLS, CDR2 YYNGEE. J lost 4 bases, V lost 4 bases, and 6 bases had no gene match. The CDR3 contains 15 residues. This rearrangement joins TRBV9 to TRBJ1-5, with 9 bases fitting TRBD1. Sequenced material: naive CD8+ T cells sorted from blood. This receptor was identified in a man aged 18 to 29 in good health. CDR3 sequence: CASSFWTGANQPQHF. Here the CDR3 DNA reads TGTGCCAGCAGCTTCTGGACAGGGGCAAATCAGCCCCAGCATTTT.